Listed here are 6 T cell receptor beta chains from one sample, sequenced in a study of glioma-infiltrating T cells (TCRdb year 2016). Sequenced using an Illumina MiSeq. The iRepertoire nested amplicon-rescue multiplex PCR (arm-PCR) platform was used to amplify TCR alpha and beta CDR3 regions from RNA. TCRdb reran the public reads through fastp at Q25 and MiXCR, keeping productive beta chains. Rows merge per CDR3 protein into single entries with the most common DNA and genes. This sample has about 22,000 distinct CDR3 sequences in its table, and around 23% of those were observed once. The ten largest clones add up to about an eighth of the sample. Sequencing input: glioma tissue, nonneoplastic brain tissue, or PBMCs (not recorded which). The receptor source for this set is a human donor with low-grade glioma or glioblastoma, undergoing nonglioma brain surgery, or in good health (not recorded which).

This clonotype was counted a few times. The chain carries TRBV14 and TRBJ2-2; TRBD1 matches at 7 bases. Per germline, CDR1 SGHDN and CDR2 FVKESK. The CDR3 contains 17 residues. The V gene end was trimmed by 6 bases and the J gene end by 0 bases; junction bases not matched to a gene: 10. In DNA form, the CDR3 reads TGTGCCAGCAGTCTCATACAGGGGCACACGAACACCGGGGAGCTGTTTTTT. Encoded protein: CASSLIQGHTNTGELFF.

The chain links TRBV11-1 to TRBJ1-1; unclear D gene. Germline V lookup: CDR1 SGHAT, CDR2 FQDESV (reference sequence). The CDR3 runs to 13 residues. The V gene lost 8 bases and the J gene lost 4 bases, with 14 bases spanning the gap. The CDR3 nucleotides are TGTGCCAGCCAATTAGAGGAGGGCACTGAAGCTTTCTTT. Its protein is CASQLEEGTEAFF.

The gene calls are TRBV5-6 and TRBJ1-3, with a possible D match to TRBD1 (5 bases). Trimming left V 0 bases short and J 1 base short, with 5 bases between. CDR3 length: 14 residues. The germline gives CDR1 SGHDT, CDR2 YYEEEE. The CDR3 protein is CASSLAGSGNTIYF. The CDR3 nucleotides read TGTGCCAGCAGCTTGGCAGGGTCTGGAAACACCATATATTTT.

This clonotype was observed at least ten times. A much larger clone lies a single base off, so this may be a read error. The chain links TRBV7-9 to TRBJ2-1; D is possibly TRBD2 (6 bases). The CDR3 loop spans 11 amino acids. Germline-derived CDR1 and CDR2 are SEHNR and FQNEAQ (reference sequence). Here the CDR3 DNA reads TGTGCCCGCAGCTTAAGCGGGTCGCAGTTCTTC. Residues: CARSLSGSQFF. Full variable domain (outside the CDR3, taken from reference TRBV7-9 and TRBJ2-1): DTGVSQNPRHKITKRGQNVTFRCDPISEHNRLYWYRQTLGQGPEFLTYFQNEAQLEKSRLLSDRFSAERPKGSFSTLEIQRTEQGDSAMYLCARSLSGSQFFGPGTRLTVL.

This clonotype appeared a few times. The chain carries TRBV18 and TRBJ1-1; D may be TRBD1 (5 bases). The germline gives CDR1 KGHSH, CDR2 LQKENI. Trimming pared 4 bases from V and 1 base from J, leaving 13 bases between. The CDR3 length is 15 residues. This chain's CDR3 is CASSRSGGGNTEAFF. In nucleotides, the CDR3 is TGTGCCAGCTCACGTTCCGGGGGTGGGAACACTGAAGCTTTCTTT.

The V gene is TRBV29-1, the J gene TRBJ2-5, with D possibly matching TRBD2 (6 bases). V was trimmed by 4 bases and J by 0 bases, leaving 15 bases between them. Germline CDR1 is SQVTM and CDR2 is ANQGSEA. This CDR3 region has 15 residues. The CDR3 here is CSVGGGNSDQETQYF. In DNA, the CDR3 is TGCAGCGTTGGTGGGGGGAATAGTGACCAAGAGACCCAGTACTTC.